A selection of T cell receptor beta chains follows, all from one sample in a study of blood T cell repertoires in COVID-19. Generated by immunoSEQ multiplex PCR, the TCRdb table keeps only in-frame clones and is missing some. The sample yields roughly 130,000 clones, more than 70% seen once. Sequenced input: peripheral blood. Receptor source: a woman in her 30s who had recovered from COVID-19. CDR3s include the opening cysteine and the closing phenylalanine or tryptophan. A D gene is named only where the DNA matches it firmly. For some rows the clone size is stated as once, few or many, or as a class when expanded; others skip it.

V gene	clone size	J gene	D gene	CDR3 DNA	CDR3 protein
TRBV7-3	.	TRBJ2-1	.	TGTGCCAGCAGCTTAGGGCTTTACAATGAGCAGTTCTTC	CASSLGLYNEQFF
TRBV15	.	TRBJ2-2	TRBD2	TGTGCCACCAGCAGAGGACGGACGGGAGGGAGGTCCGGGGAGCTGTTTTTT	CATSRGRTGGRSGELFF
TRBV7-3	.	TRBJ2-2	.	TGTGCCAGCAGCTTAGGAGGGAGCACCGGGGAGCTGTTTTTT	CASSLGGSTGELFF
TRBV6-1	.	TRBJ2-7	TRBD1	TGTGCCAGCAGTGATCGGACAGGGGGTAAGGACGAGCAGTACTTC	CASSDRTGGKDEQYF
TRBV9	.	TRBJ2-1	TRBD2	TGTGCCAGCAGCGTAGCGTCTAGCGGGGGGGAGGATGAGCAGTTCTTC	CASSVASSGGEDEQFF
TRBV29-1	few	TRBJ1-3	TRBD1	TGCAGCGTTGCGGACAGGGGGCTAGTAAACACCATATATTTT	CSVADRGLVNTIYF
TRBV18	.	TRBJ2-1	TRBD1	TGTGCCAGCTCACCTCAGGGGGCAAGCTACAATGAGCAGTTCTTC	CASSPQGASYNEQFF
TRBV11-3	.	TRBJ2-2	.	TGTGCCAGCAGCCCCTATCTCGGGGAGCTGTTTTTT	CASSPYLGELFF
TRBV19	.	TRBJ2-7	TRBD2	TGTGCCACCTCCGCGGGGGGCAACTACGAGCAGTACTTC	CATSAGGNYEQYF
TRBV11-2	.	TRBJ2-7	.	TGTGCCAGCAGCTTAGTATCAATCGGCGAGCAGTACTTC	CASSLVSIGEQYF
TRBV19	.	TRBJ2-1	TRBD2	TGTGCCAGTAGTATTTGGAGGACTAGCGGGAGGAATGAGCAGTTCTTC	CASSIWRTSGRNEQFF
TRBV20-1	.	TRBJ2-3	TRBD2	TGCAGTGCTAGTACTAGCGGGGCTTTATCGGATACGCAGTATTTT	CSASTSGALSDTQYF
TRBV7-2	.	TRBJ1-5	.	TGTGCCAGCAGTTCTGACAGGAGCAATCAGCCCCAGCATTTT	CASSSDRSNQPQHF
TRBV29-1	.	TRBJ2-2	TRBD2	TGCAGCGTTGAACTAGCGGGTATCACCGGGGAGCTGTTTTTT	CSVELAGITGELFF
TRBV4-1	once	TRBJ2-3	.	TGCGCCAGCAGCCAAGATAGAGGTAGCACAGATACGCAGTATTTT	CASSQDRGSTDTQYF
TRBV13	.	TRBJ2-3	TRBD1	TGTGCCAGCAGCCAACAGGGGGCCAGCACAGATACGCAGTATTTT	CASSQQGASTDTQYF
TRBV7-8	.	TRBJ1-3	TRBD1	TGTGCCAGCAGCTCGGGACAGGGCAATACCATATATTTT	CASSSGQGNTIYF
TRBV3-1/TRBV3-2	.	TRBJ2-4	.	TGTGCCAGCAGTCTAAAAGGGGAAAACATTCAGTACTTC	CASSLKGENIQYF
TRBV19	.	TRBJ1-5	TRBD1	TGTGCCAGTAGTACCCCGGACAGGGTTTTGGATCAGCCCCAGCATTTT	CASSTPDRVLDQPQHF
TRBV21-1	.	TRBJ1-5	.	TGTGCCAGTCAGGACAGGCGCAATCAGCCCCAGCATTTT	CASQDRRNQPQHF
TRBV25-1	many	TRBJ1-1	.	TGTGCCAGCGAATATCGGGCATGGGGCTTGATGACTGAAGCTTTCTTT	CASEYRAWGLMTEAFF
TRBV10-3	.	TRBJ2-1	.	TGTGCCATCAGTGGGGTACGACGCGGTTACAATGAGCAGTTCTTC	CAISGVRRGYNEQFF
TRBV3-1/TRBV3-2	.	TRBJ2-3	.	TGTGCCAGCAGCCAAAACTCGTTTATTCTAGATACGCAGTATTTT	CASSQNSFILDTQYF
TRBV27	.	TRBJ2-1	TRBD1	TGTGCCAGCAGTCTACGACAGGGGGTTGGCAATGAGCAGTTCTTC	CASSLRQGVGNEQFF
TRBV5-1	.	TRBJ1-1	.	TGCGCCAGCAGCTTGTACAACGTGAACACTGAAGCTTTCTTT	CASSLYNVNTEAFF
TRBV6-4	.	TRBJ2-7	TRBD2	TGTGCCAGCAGTGAGAAGGCGGGAGGGCCCTACGAGCAGTACTTC	CASSEKAGGPYEQYF
TRBV18	.	TRBJ1-4	TRBD1	TGTGCCAGCTCACCAGGACAGGGAGAAAAACTGTTTTTT	CASSPGQGEKLFF
TRBV18	.	TRBJ1-1	.	TGTGCCAGCTCACCAATAACCGGGGAATTAACGAACACTGAAGCTTTCTTT	CASSPITGELTNTEAFF
TRBV11-1	.	TRBJ2-7	TRBD1	TGTGCCAGCAGCTCGATCGGGACAGGGGGTTACGAGCAGTACTTC	CASSSIGTGGYEQYF
TRBV29-1	.	TRBJ2-5	TRBD1	TGCAGCGCGGGACAGATGGGTGAGACCCAGTACTTC	CSAGQMGETQYF
TRBV3-1/TRBV3-2	.	TRBJ2-1	TRBD1	TGTGCCAGCAGCCGACTACAGGGGGCTTGGAATGAGCAGTTCTTC	CASSRLQGAWNEQFF
TRBV29-1	.	TRBJ2-1	TRBD2	TGCAGCCACAAGCGGGAGAGCTCCTACAATGAGCAGTTCTTC	CSHKRESSYNEQFF